The present T cell receptor (beta chain) was sequenced within a study of T cell responses to AZD1222 COVID-19 vaccine. Sequencing was performed with immunoSEQ multiplex PCR; in TCRdb, only in-frame clones are kept and a portion is missing. The sample includes more than 75,000 clones, about 80% of them seen just once. V was clipped by 4 bases and J by 4 bases; unmatched bases: 4. The CDR3 loop spans 16 amino acids. Per the germline V gene, CDR1 is SGHNT and CDR2 is YYREEE (reference sequence). This clone was counted once. This specimen was peripheral blood, taken 28 days after the second AZD1222 dose. This receptor was taken from an adult who received the AZD1222 COVID-19 vaccine. This sequence joins TRBV5-4 and TRBJ2-2, with 13 nucleotides matching TRBD2. Here the CDR3 reads CASSTGLAGTTGELFF. CDR3 DNA sequence: TGTGCCAGCAGCACGGGACTAGCGGGAACCACCGGGGAGCTGTTTTTT.